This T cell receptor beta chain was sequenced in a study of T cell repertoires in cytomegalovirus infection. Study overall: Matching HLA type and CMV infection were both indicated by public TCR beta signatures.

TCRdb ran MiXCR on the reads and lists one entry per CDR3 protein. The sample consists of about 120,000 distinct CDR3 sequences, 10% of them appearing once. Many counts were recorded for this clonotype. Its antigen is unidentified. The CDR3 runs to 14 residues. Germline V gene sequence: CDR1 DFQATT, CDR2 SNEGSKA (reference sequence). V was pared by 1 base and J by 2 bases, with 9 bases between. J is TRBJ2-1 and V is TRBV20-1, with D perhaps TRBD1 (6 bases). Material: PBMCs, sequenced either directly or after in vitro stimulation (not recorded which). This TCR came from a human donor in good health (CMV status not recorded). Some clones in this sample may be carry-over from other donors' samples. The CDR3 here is CSARGPGAYNEQFF. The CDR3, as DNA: TGCAGTGCTAGAGGTCCAGGGGCCTACAATGAGCAGTTCTTC.